This T cell receptor beta chain stems from a study of early T cells in non-severe SARS-CoV-2 infection. The sample holds many counts of this clonotype. TCRdb redid the calling of the 5' RACE reads with MiXCR, one entry per CDR3 protein. The sample shows 25,000 to 35,000 distinct CDR3 sequences, around 4.5% of them seen only once. Germline V CDR1 and CDR2: ENHRY, SYGVKD. Trimming cost V 3 bases and J 2 bases, with 13 bases left between them. This CDR3 is built from 16 residues. The sequence was collected from an adult who was a healthcare worker with PCR-confirmed SARS-CoV-2 infection or an uninfected control (not recorded which). The genes are TRBV10-3 and TRBJ2-2; D is unresolved. This material consisted of whole blood, taken at baseline. This chain's CDR3 is CAISDPPGENTGELFF. The DNA for the CDR3 is TGTGCCATCAGTGACCCCCCTGGGGAAAACACCGGGGAGCTGTTTTTT.